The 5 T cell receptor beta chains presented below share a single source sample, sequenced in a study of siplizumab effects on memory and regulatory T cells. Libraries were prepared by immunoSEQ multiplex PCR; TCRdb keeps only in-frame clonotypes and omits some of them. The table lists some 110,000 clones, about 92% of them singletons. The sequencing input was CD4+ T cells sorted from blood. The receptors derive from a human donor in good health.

The CDR3 coding sequence is TGTGCCAGCTCGTTAGCGGGTCGCACAGATACGCAGTATTTT. It is translated as CASSLAGRTDTQYF. The chain links TRBV6-5 to TRBJ2-3, with 7 bases identical to TRBD2. V lost 8 bases, J lost 1 base, and 6 bases stayed unmatched. Germline CDR1 MNHEY, CDR2 SVGAGI. The CDR3 extends over 14 amino acids.

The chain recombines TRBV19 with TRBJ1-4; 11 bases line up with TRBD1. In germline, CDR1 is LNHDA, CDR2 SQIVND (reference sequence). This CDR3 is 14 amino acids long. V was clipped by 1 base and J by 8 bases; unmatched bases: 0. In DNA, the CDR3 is TGTGCCAGTAGTATAGGGACAGGGGGCGAAAAACTGTTTTTT. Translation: CASSIGTGGEKLFF. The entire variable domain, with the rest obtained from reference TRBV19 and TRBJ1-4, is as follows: DGGITQSPKYLFRKEGQNVTLSCEQNLNHDAMYWYRQDPGQGLRLIYYSQIVNDFQKGDIAEGYSVSREKKESFPLTVTSAQKNPTAFYLCASSIGTGGEKLFFGSGTQLSVL.

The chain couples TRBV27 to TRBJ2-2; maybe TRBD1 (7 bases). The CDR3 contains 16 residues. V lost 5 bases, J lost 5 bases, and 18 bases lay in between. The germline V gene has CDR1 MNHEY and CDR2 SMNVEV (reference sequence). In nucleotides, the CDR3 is TGTGCCAGCAGTAGGGGGAGGACAGGCCCAACCGGGGAGCTGTTTTTT. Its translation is CASSRGRTGPTGELFF.

The CDR3 coding sequence is TGCGCCAGCAGCTTGGCCGCAATGGAGACCCAGTACTTC. This gives the protein CASSLAAMETQYF. The chain uses TRBV5-1 and TRBJ2-5; D unclear. Germline-derived CDR1 and CDR2 are SGHRS and YFSETQ. The CDR3 sequence is 13 residues long. V lost 0 bases and J 5 bases, leaving 8 bases between the germline ends.

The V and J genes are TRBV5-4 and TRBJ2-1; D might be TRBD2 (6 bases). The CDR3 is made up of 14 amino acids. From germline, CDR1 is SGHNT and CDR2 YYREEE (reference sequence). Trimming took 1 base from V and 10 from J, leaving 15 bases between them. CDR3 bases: TGTGCCAGCAGCTTGAACCCGCGGGGAGAGGAGCAGTTCTTC. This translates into CASSLNPRGEEQFF.